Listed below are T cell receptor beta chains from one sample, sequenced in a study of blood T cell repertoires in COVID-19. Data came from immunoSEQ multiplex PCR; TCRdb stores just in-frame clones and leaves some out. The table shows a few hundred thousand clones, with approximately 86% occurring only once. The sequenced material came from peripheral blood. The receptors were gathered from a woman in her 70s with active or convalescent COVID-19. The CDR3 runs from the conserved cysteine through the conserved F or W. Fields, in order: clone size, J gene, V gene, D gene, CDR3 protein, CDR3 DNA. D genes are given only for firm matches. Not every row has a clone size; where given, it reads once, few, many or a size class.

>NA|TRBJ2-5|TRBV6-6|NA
CASIPTGQETQYF
TGTGCCAGCATCCCTACGGGCCAAGAGACCCAGTACTTC
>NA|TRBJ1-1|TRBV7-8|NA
CASSYRPGVNTEAFF
TGTGCCAGCAGCTACAGACCAGGTGTGAACACTGAAGCTTTCTTT
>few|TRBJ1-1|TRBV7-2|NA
CASSLGRQAAFF
TGTGCCAGCAGCTTAGGCCGACAGGCGGCTTTCTTT
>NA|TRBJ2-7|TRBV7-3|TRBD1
CASSLTGTEAYEQYF
TGTGCCAGCAGCTTAACCGGGACAGAGGCCTACGAGCAGTACTTC
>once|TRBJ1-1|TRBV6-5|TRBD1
CASSLTGVNTEAFF
TGTGCCAGCAGTTTAACAGGGGTCAACACTGAAGCTTTCTTT
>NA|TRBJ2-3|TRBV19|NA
CASKSPGHTDTQYF
TGTGCCAGTAAAAGTCCTGGGCACACAGATACGCAGTATTTT
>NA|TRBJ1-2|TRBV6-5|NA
CASSSSGRGYGYTF
TGTGCCAGCAGCTCGAGCGGGAGGGGCTATGGCTACACCTTC
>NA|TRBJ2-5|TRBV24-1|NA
CATSPPTGYQETQYF
TGTGCCACCAGTCCTCCGACAGGCTACCAAGAGACCCAGTACTTC
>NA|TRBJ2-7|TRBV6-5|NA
CASQDSSSYEQYF
TGTGCCAGCCAGGACAGTAGCTCCTACGAGCAGTACTTC
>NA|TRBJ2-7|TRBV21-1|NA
CASSKVSGGSYEQYF
TGTGCCAGCAGCAAGGTTTCAGGGGGCTCCTACGAGCAGTACTTC
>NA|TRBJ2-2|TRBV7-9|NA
CASSLGTGELFF
TGTGCCAGCAGCCTCGGGACCGGGGAGCTGTTTTTT
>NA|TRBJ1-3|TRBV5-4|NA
CASSFRSGKGMDTIYF
TGTGCCAGCAGTTTTCGCTCAGGGAAGGGAATGGACACCATATATTTT
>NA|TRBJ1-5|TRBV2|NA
CASSVPRGGSNQPQHF
TGTGCCAGCAGTGTGCCGCGCGGGGGGAGCAATCAGCCCCAGCATTTT
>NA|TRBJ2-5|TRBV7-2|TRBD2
CASSFLLAGIRAGTQYF
TGTGCCAGCAGCTTTCTCCTAGCGGGTATTAGGGCGGGGACCCAGTACTTC
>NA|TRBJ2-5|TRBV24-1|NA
CATSGRDTQGGTQYF
TGTGCCACCAGTGGCCGGGACACACAAGGAGGGACCCAGTACTTC
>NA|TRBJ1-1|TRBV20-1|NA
CSASSSPNTEAFF
TGCAGTGCTAGTTCATCCCCCAACACTGAAGCTTTCTTT
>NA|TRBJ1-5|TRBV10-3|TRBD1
CAITWDSNQPQHF
TGTGCCATCACGTGGGACAGTAATCAGCCCCAGCATTTT
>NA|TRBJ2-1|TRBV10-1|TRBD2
CASSERVGGAGRNNEQFF
TGCGCCAGCAGTGAGAGGGTCGGCGGAGCGGGACGTAACAATGAGCAGTTCTTC
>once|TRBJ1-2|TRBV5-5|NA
CASSLRQAYGYTF
TGTGCCAGCAGCTTGCGGCAGGCCTATGGCTACACCTTC
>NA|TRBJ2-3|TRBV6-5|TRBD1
CASNRGQGTDTQYF
TGTGCCAGCAACCGGGGACAGGGGACAGATACGCAGTATTTT
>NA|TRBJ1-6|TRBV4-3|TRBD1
CASSQSGGYSYNSPLHF
TGCGCCAGCAGCCAATCAGGGGGTTACTCCTATAATTCACCCCTCCACTTT
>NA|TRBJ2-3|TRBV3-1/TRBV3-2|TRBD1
CASSQPGQANVATWGGTQYF
TGTGCCAGCAGCCAACCGGGACAGGCGAACGTGGCGACGTGGGGTGGGACGCAGTATTTT
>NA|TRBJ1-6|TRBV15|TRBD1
CATSRIQGWDPPLHF
TGTGCCACCAGCAGGATACAGGGGTGGGATCCACCCCTCCACTTT
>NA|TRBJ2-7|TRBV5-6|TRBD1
CASSLTGGYEQYF
TGTGCCAGCAGCTTGACAGGGGGGTACGAGCAGTACTTC
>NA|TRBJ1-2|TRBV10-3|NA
CAISEIAGNYGYTF
TGTGCCATCAGTGAGATAGCGGGGAACTATGGCTACACCTTC
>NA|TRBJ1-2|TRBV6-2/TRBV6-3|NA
CASSFPGRNVGYTF
TGTGCCAGCAGTTTTCCAGGGAGGAATGTAGGCTACACCTTC
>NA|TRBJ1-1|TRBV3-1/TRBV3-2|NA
CASSQDRVNTEAFF
TGTGCCAGCAGCCAAGACAGGGTGAACACTGAAGCTTTCTTT
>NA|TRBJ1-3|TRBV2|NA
CASSVGRPSGNTIYF
TGTGCCAGCAGTGTGGGCCGTCCCTCTGGAAACACCATATATTTT
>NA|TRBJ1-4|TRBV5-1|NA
CASQSGLGEKLFF
TGCGCCAGCCAATCGGGGTTAGGTGAAAAACTGTTTTTT
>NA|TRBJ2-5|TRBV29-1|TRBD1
CSVGPQQGMAETQYF
TGCAGCGTCGGACCCCAACAGGGGATGGCAGAGACCCAGTACTTC
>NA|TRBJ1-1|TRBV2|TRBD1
CASSEEGQHTEAFF
TGTGCCAGCAGTGAAGAGGGACAGCACACTGAAGCTTTCTTT
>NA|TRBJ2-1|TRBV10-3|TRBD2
CATGTSGGQTLNEQFF
TGTGCCACCGGGACTAGCGGGGGCCAGACGCTCAATGAGCAGTTCTTC
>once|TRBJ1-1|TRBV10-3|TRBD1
CAISDRGPTEAFF
TGTGCCATCAGCGACAGGGGGCCCACTGAAGCTTTCTTT
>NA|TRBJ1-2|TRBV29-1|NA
CSVDRLVGLGYTF
TGCAGCGTTGACCGACTAGTGGGTTTAGGCTACACCTTC
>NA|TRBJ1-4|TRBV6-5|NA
CASSYGAGEKLFF
TGTGCCAGCAGTTATGGGGCGGGGGAAAAACTGTTTTTT
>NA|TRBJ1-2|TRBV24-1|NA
CATSDPGLRDYGYTF
TGTGCCACCAGTGATCCGGGACTAAGGGACTATGGCTACACCTTC
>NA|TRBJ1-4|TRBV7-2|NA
CASSFQGTNEKLFF
TGTGCCAGCAGCTTCCAGGGAACTAATGAAAAACTGTTTTTT
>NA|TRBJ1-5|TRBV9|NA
CASSASGGSNQPQHF
TGTGCCAGCAGCGCCTCGGGGGGGAGCAATCAGCCCCAGCATTTT
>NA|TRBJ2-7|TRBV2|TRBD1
CASSPGTGFYEQYF
TGTGCCAGCAGTCCCGGGACAGGCTTCTACGAGCAGTACTTC
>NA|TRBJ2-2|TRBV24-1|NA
CATSEDRVEELFF
TGTGCCACCAGTGAAGACAGAGTTGAGGAGCTGTTTTTT
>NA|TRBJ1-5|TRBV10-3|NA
CAISEGGNQPQHF
TGTGCCATCAGTGAAGGAGGGAATCAGCCCCAGCATTTT
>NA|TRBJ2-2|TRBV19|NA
CASTSPFTGELFF
TGTGCCAGTACCTCCCCCTTCACCGGGGAGCTGTTTTTT
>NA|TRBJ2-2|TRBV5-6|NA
CASSSGWTMNTGELFF
TGTGCCAGCAGCTCTGGCTGGACAATGAACACCGGGGAGCTGTTTTTT
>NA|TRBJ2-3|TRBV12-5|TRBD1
CASGEGQGETDTQYF
TGTGCTAGTGGGGAGGGACAGGGTGAGACAGATACGCAGTATTTT
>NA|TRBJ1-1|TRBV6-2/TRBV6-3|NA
CASSIDRQNMNTEAFF
TGTGCCAGCAGCATAGACCGACAGAACATGAACACTGAAGCTTTCTTT
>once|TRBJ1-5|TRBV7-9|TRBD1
CASSLMGQGSGQPQHF
TGTGCCAGCAGCTTAATGGGACAGGGAAGTGGTCAGCCCCAGCATTTT
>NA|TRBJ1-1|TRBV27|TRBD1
CASSLGRGLGTEAFF
TGTGCCAGCAGTTTAGGCAGGGGGCTAGGTACTGAAGCTTTCTTT
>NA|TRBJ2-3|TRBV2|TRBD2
CASSRGGVDTQYF
TGTGCCAGCAGTCGGGGGGGCGTAGATACGCAGTATTTT
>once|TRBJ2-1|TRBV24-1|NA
CATSDRKPSGYNEQFF
TGTGCCACCAGTGATAGAAAGCCCAGCGGGTACAATGAGCAGTTCTTC
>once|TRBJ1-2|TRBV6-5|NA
CASKRVGLGGYTF
TGTGCCAGCAAGCGTGTCGGTTTAGGAGGCTACACCTTC
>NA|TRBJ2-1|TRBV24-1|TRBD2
CATSDTRPTSGDSYNEQFF
TGTGCCACCAGTGATACACGTCCAACTAGCGGGGACTCCTACAATGAGCAGTTCTTC
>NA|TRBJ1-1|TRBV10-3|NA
CAISDRGNTEAFF
TGTGCCATCAGTGATAGGGGGAACACTGAAGCTTTCTTT
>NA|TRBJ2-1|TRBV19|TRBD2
CASSIDPLAGRYNEQFF
TGTGCCAGTAGTATAGACCCCCTAGCGGGGCGTTACAATGAGCAGTTCTTC
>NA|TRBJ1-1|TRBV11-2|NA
CASSREGGANTEAFF
TGTGCCAGCAGCCGTGAGGGGGGGGCGAACACTGAAGCTTTCTTT
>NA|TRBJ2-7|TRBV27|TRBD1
CASRAPGTAYEQYF
TGTGCCAGCAGAGCCCCCGGGACAGCCTACGAGCAGTACTTC
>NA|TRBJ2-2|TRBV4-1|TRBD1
CASDTGTGGRELFF
TGCGCCAGCGATACGGGGACAGGGGGGAGGGAGCTGTTTTTT